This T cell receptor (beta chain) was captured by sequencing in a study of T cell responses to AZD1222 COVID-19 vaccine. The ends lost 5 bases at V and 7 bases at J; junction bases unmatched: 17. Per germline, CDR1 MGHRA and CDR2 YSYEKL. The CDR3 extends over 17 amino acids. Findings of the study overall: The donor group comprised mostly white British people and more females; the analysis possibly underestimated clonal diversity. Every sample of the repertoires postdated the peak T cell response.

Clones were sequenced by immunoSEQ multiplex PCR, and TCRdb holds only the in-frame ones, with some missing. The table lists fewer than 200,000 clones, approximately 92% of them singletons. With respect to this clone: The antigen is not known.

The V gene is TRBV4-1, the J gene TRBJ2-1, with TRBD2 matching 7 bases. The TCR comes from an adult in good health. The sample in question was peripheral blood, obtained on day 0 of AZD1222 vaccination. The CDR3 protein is CASSATPPGGTGNEQFF. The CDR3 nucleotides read TGCGCCAGCAGCGCGACTCCGCCGGGAGGAACGGGGAATGAGCAGTTCTTC.